The rows below give T cell receptor beta chains drawn from one sample of a study of blood T cell repertoires in COVID-19. Produced via immunoSEQ multiplex PCR; TCRdb's table is partial and in-frame only. The data contain 300,000 to 400,000 clones, 75% to 85% of them seen just once; the ten biggest clones take up roughly 7%. Sequenced: peripheral blood. The receptor set was obtained from a human donor in a cohort sampled during active COVID-19. CDR3s include the opening cysteine and the closing phenylalanine or tryptophan. The order of the fields is V gene, D gene, J gene, clone size, CDR3 DNA, CDR3 protein. A D gene is named only where the DNA matches it firmly. The size entry is marked missing in some rows and otherwise reads once, few, many or a size class.

>TRBV12-3/TRBV12-4|.|TRBJ2-2|.
TGTGCCAGCAGACAGGGCTCCCCCGGGGAGCTGTTTTTT
CASRQGSPGELFF
>TRBV4-1|TRBD1|TRBJ1-2|.
TGCGCCAGCAGGGGGACAGGGACTATGGGCTACACCTTC
CASRGTGTMGYTF
>TRBV19|TRBD1|TRBJ2-1|.
TGTGCCAGTAGTAATCGACAGGGGGTGCACAATGAGCAGTTCTTC
CASSNRQGVHNEQFF
>TRBV19|.|TRBJ1-6|.
TGTGCCAGTAGTATTGGAGGGGAGAATTCACCCCTCCACTTT
CASSIGGENSPLHF
>TRBV12-3/TRBV12-4|TRBD1|TRBJ1-1|.
TGTGCCAGCAGTTTTAACAGGGGCACTGAAGCTTTCTTT
CASSFNRGTEAFF
>TRBV11-3|TRBD1|TRBJ1-1|.
TGTGCCAGCAGCTTGGGGACAGGGGCGGCAGCTTTCTTT
CASSLGTGAAAFF
>TRBV2|TRBD1|TRBJ1-2|.
TGTGCCAGTATCATCCGGGACAGGCGAAACTATGGCTACACCTTC
CASIIRDRRNYGYTF
>TRBV19|TRBD2|TRBJ2-2|.
TGTGCCAGTAGTTCCTGGACTAGCGGGGGGGCGGTAGAGCTGTTTTTT
CASSSWTSGGAVELFF
>TRBV15|TRBD1|TRBJ2-3|.
TGTGCCACCAGCAGACTACAGGGGGCGGGAGATACGCAGTATTTT
CATSRLQGAGDTQYF
>TRBV2|TRBD1|TRBJ1-1|.
TGTGCCAGCAGGGCACCTACAGGGGACTTGAACACTGAAGCTTTCTTT
CASRAPTGDLNTEAFF
>TRBV12-3/TRBV12-4|.|TRBJ2-5|.
TGTGCCAGCAGTGCCGACAGGGAGACCCAGTACTTC
CASSADRETQYF
>TRBV27|TRBD1|TRBJ1-1|.
TGTGCCAGCAGTCCCTTGGGACAGGGGTACACTGAAGCTTTCTTT
CASSPLGQGYTEAFF
>TRBV3-1/TRBV3-2|.|TRBJ2-2|once
TGTGCCAGCAGCCGAGGTAGTCACACCGGGGAGCTGTTTTTT
CASSRGSHTGELFF
>TRBV5-5|.|TRBJ1-2|.
TGTGCCAGCAGCTTGGGCGGGGGTGATGGCTATGGCTACACCTTC
CASSLGGGDGYGYTF
>TRBV2|.|TRBJ2-3|.
TGTGCCAGCAGCCTAATCGGCGGAGATACGCAGTATTTT
CASSLIGGDTQYF
>TRBV18|TRBD1|TRBJ2-7|few
TGTGCCAGCTCACCGTCGACACAGGGGCCCGAGCAGTACTTC
CASSPSTQGPEQYF
>TRBV5-1|.|TRBJ1-2|few
TGCGCCAGCAGCCCGGGGACACTCTACTATGGCTACACCTTC
CASSPGTLYYGYTF
>TRBV29-1|TRBD1|TRBJ2-1|.
TGCAGCGTTCGACAGGGGATGAGCTCCTACAATGAGCAGTTCTTC
CSVRQGMSSYNEQFF
>TRBV5-6|TRBD1|TRBJ2-7|.
TGTGCCAGCAGCTCGAGGGACAGGGGGCCCTACGAGCAGTACTTC
CASSSRDRGPYEQYF
>TRBV6-5|TRBD1|TRBJ2-7|.
TGTGCCAGCAGTTCACAGGGGAGAATCGACGAGCAGTACTTC
CASSSQGRIDEQYF
>TRBV9|.|TRBJ1-2|.
TGTGCCAGCGAGCGGCGCGGCTACACCTTC
CASERRGYTF
>TRBV7-9|.|TRBJ1-1|.
TGTGCCAGCAGCTTAGGTCGGGTCCCAAACACTGAAGCTTTCTTT
CASSLGRVPNTEAFF
>TRBV24-1|.|TRBJ1-2|.
TGTGCCACCAGTGGCGGATATGGCTACACCTTC
CATSGGYGYTF
>TRBV11-3|.|TRBJ2-3|.
TGTGCCAGCAGCTTAGAGTTGAGGGATACGCAGTATTTT
CASSLELRDTQYF
>TRBV6-6|.|TRBJ1-1|.
TGTGCCAGCAGAACGGACACCTCAAACACTGAAGCTTTCTTT
CASRTDTSNTEAFF
>TRBV18|.|TRBJ2-7|.
TGTGCCAGCTCACCAGCTGAGCTATACGAGCAGTACTTC
CASSPAELYEQYF
>TRBV6-5|.|TRBJ2-1|.
TGTGCCAGCAGTCTAGTAGGGGGGGTCAATGAGCAGTTCTTC
CASSLVGGVNEQFF
>TRBV9|TRBD1|TRBJ1-5|.
TGTGCCAGCAGCGCCCTAGGGACAGGGTCCCTCCTATTTTCTCATCAGCCCCAGCATTTT
CASSALGTGSLLFSHQPQHF
>TRBV5-1|TRBD1|TRBJ1-2|.
TGCGCCAGCAGCTCGGGACAGACTAACTATGGCTACACCTTC
CASSSGQTNYGYTF
>TRBV3-1/TRBV3-2|TRBD1|TRBJ1-1|once
TGTGCCAGCAGCCAGCGACAGGGGGTGGGCACTGAAGCTTTCTTT
CASSQRQGVGTEAFF
>TRBV30|TRBD1|TRBJ1-4|.
TGTGCCTGGGGACAGGGGGCAACTAATGAAAAACTGTTTTTT
CAWGQGATNEKLFF
>TRBV7-8|TRBD1|TRBJ1-2|once
TGTGCCAGCAGATTTTCAGGACAGGCTGGAGGCTACACCTTC
CASRFSGQAGGYTF
>TRBV11-3|TRBD2|TRBJ2-3|once
TGTGCCAGCAGCTTAGATCCCCTCAGACTAGCGGGGGGCGTAGATACGCAGTATTTT
CASSLDPLRLAGGVDTQYF
>TRBV18|TRBD1|TRBJ2-6|.
TGTGCCAGCTCGCGCACACCTAGCTGGGGACAGGACAGTGGGGCCAACGTCCTGACTTTC
CASSRTPSWGQDSGANVLTF
>TRBV20-1|TRBD1|TRBJ1-1|.
TGCAGTGCTAGTCAAACAGGGGTGTCTGAAGCTTTCTTT
CSASQTGVSEAFF
>TRBV29-1|TRBD2|TRBJ2-5|.
TGCAGCACCCGGACTAGCCAAGAGACCCAGTACTTC
CSTRTSQETQYF
>TRBV11-2|.|TRBJ1-1|.
TGTGCCAGCAGCTTAGGAGGTAGGACTTTCTTT
CASSLGGRTFF
>TRBV30|TRBD2|TRBJ2-3|.
TGTGCCTGGAGTGTACACGGGGGGAGCACAGATACGCAGTATTTT
CAWSVHGGSTDTQYF
>TRBV20-1|TRBD2|TRBJ2-7|.
TGCAGTGCTAGTATCGGGTTAGCGGGGTCCTCCTACGAGCAGTACTTC
CSASIGLAGSSYEQYF
>TRBV3-1/TRBV3-2|.|TRBJ1-1|.
TGTGCCAGCAGCCCGAGCAAGGGAGGCACTGAAGCTTTCTTT
CASSPSKGGTEAFF
>TRBV20-1|.|TRBJ1-2|.
TGCAGTGGGACTTTTAACTATGGCTACACCTTC
CSGTFNYGYTF
>TRBV15|.|TRBJ2-6|.
TGTGCCACCAGCGCAGGGGCAAGCTCTGGGGCCAACGTCCTGACTTTC
CATSAGASSGANVLTF
>TRBV5-1|TRBD1|TRBJ1-1|.
TGCGCCAGCAGCCAGACAGGGCATGAAGCTTTCTTT
CASSQTGHEAFF
>TRBV30|.|TRBJ2-7|once
TGTGCCTGGAGTGTGGGAGCCTACGAGCAGTACTTC
CAWSVGAYEQYF
>TRBV14|TRBD1|TRBJ2-1|.
TGTGCCAGCAGCCAAAGGATTCACAGGGGGCTAGGGGACAATGAGCAGTTCTTC
CASSQRIHRGLGDNEQFF
>TRBV6-5|.|TRBJ2-1|.
TGTGCCAGCCTAAAGGGGCTAGCGAGCTACAATGAGCAGTTCTTC
CASLKGLASYNEQFF
>TRBV2|.|TRBJ2-5|.
TGTGCCAGCTCACGACTTGGCCAAGAGACCCAGTACTTC
CASSRLGQETQYF
>TRBV6-2/TRBV6-3|.|TRBJ2-3|.
TGTGCCAGCAGTTACCGCGGGGGCCTGAGCACAGATACGCAGTATTTT
CASSYRGGLSTDTQYF
>TRBV6-5|.|TRBJ2-3|.
TGTGCCAGCAGTTACTCGTCAGGTTTTGAAGATACGCAGTATTTT
CASSYSSGFEDTQYF
>TRBV5-4|.|TRBJ2-7|.
TGTGCCAGCAGCCGTTATCGAGAAAACGAGCAGTACTTC
CASSRYRENEQYF
>TRBV6-5|.|TRBJ2-7|.
TGTGCCAGCAGTTCCCACCCCCAGGAAGTGGAGCAGTACTTC
CASSSHPQEVEQYF
>TRBV28|.|TRBJ1-4|.
TGTGCCAGCAGTTCCGTTTTGGGGGGGAAGAATGAAAAACTGTTTTTT
CASSSVLGGKNEKLFF
>TRBV2|TRBD2|TRBJ2-1|.
TGTGCCAGCAGGCAAACTAGCGGGGGGGATCACAATGAGCAGTTCTTC
CASRQTSGGDHNEQFF
>TRBV5-6|.|TRBJ1-2|.
TGTGCCAGCAGCAGGACAGTCTATGGCTACACCTTC
CASSRTVYGYTF
>TRBV2|.|TRBJ1-4|.
TGTGCCAGCAGTTTGGCGGGGAGGTGGGAACTGTTTTTT
CASSLAGRWELFF